The 28 T cell receptor beta chains reported below all come from one sample, sequenced in a study of cytomegalovirus exposure and HLA in healthy donors. The study ran its PCR with 60 Vbeta and 13 Jbeta primers. The method was immunoSEQ multiplex PCR; TCRdb's version includes in-frame clones alone and lacks a portion of them. The repertoire holds about 120,000 clones, roughly 67% seen once, with almost 8.5% in the top ten. Sample: PBMCs. Source of these receptors: a man in his late teens or twenties in good health and CMV-seropositive.

The genes are TRBV5-1 and TRBJ1-1; TRBD1 matches 9 bases. The V gene end was trimmed by 4 bases and the J gene end by 11 bases; junction bases not matched to a gene: 12. CDR3 size: 14 residues. Germline CDR1 SGHRS, CDR2 YFSETQ. Here the CDR3 reads CASSQQGAGKLAFF. Here the CDR3 DNA reads TGCGCCAGCAGCCAACAGGGGGCGGGGAAACTGGCTTTCTTT. Filled out from reference TRBV5-1 and TRBJ1-1, the complete variable domain reads KAGVTQTPRYLIKTRGQQVTLSCSPISGHRSVSWYQQTPGQGLQFLFEYFSETQRNKGNFPGRFSGRQFSNSRSEMNVSTLELGDSALYLCASSQQGAGKLAFFGQGTRLTVV.

CDR3 sequence (DNA): TGTGCCAGCAGCAAGCTCATGCAGGGGGTTAGCAATCAGCCCCAGCATTTT. Translating gives CASSKLMQGVSNQPQHF. J is TRBJ1-5 and V is TRBV5-6, with 7 bases identical to TRBD1. Germline assignment: CDR1 SGHDT and CDR2 YYEEEE. The CDR3 covers 17 residues. With V trimmed by 4 bases and J by 0 bases, 10 bases remained unmatched.

The rearrangement uses TRBV7-2 and TRBJ1-6, with a possible D match to TRBD1 (5 bases). The V gene lost 2 bases and the J gene lost 8 bases, with 13 bases spanning the gap. The CDR3 sequence is 15 residues long. Per germline, CDR1 SGHTA and CDR2 FQGNSA. CDR3 nucleotides: TGTGCCAGCAGCTTACAGGGACTGTTCTATTCACCCCTCCACTTT. Translation: CASSLQGLFYSPLHF.

This clone has a single count. The chain links TRBV28 to TRBJ1-2; D is unclear. From germline, CDR1 is MDHEN and CDR2 SYDVKM. Trimming cost V 5 bases and J 8 bases, with 12 bases left between them. This CDR3 contains 12 residues. CDR3 amino acids: CASSVRAWGYTF. The CDR3 region has the DNA TGTGCCAGCAGTGTCCGAGCGTGGGGCTACACCTTC.

The chain joins TRBV28 to TRBJ2-7; 9 bases are a match to TRBD1. This CDR3 is built from 16 residues. The V gene end was trimmed by 5 bases and the J gene end by 4 bases; junction bases not matched to a gene: 12. Germline CDR1 reads MDHEN; CDR2 reads SYDVKM. CDR3 DNA: TGTGCCAGCAGTCTTGTTGTCGGGACAGGGAAATACGAGCAGTACTTC. It encodes CASSLVVGTGKYEQYF.

This clone occurred once. The chain is built from TRBV11-2 and TRBJ2-7; weak D call: TRBD2 (5 bases). This CDR3 is 14 amino acids long. Germline V CDR1 and CDR2: SGHAT, FQNNGV. The ends were cut back, 7 bases at V and 2 bases at J, with 15 bases in the middle. CDR3 DNA sequence: TGTGCCAGCACCCCTTCGAGCGGTGCCTACGAGCAGTACTTC. This sequence encodes CASTPSSGAYEQYF.

The rearrangement joins TRBV28 to TRBJ1-5; 11 bases fit TRBD1. After removal of 1 base from V and 1 base from J, the junction contained 9 bases not matched to a gene. Germline V gene lookup returns CDR1 MDHEN and CDR2 SYDVKM. This CDR3 region has 19 residues. In DNA form, the CDR3 reads TGTGCCAGCAGTTTATATAGGACAGGGGGCCTCGAAAGCAATCAGCCCCAGCATTTT. It specifies CASSLYRTGGLESNQPQHF.

This clone has just a few counts. The rearrangement links TRBV5-5 to TRBJ2-7; perhaps TRBD1 as D (6 bases). CDR1 is SGHKS, CDR2 YYEKEE, per germline (reference sequence). The CDR3 contains 13 residues. Deletions cut 7 bases from V and 2 bases from J, with 13 bases between. The CDR3: CASSEQGTYEQYF. CDR3 sequence (DNA): TGTGCCAGCTCCGAGCAGGGGACCTACGAGCAGTACTTC. The full variable domain, its missing parts supplied by reference TRBV5-5 and TRBJ2-7, is DAGVTQSPTHLIKTRGQQVTLRCSPISGHKSVSWYQQVLGQGPQFIFQYYEKEERGRGNFPDRFSARQFPNYSSELNVNALLLGDSALYLCASSEQGTYEQYFGPGTRLTVT.

The chain couples TRBV4-1 to TRBJ1-1, with D possibly being TRBD1 (6 bases). V was clipped by 0 bases and J by 6 bases, with 11 bases between them. The CDR3 is made up of 14 amino acids. CDR1 and CDR2 from the germline V gene are MGHRA and YSYEKL. The CDR3: CASSQDTGRPEAFF. The CDR3 region has the DNA TGCGCCAGCAGCCAAGACACAGGGCGCCCTGAAGCTTTCTTT.

The V and J genes are TRBV5-1 and TRBJ2-3, with D possibly TRBD1 on 5 matching bases. V shed 2 bases and J shed 0 bases, with 25 bases lying between them. In germline, CDR1 is SGHRS, CDR2 YFSETQ. CDR3 length: 20 residues. The CDR3 bases are TGCGCCAGCAGCTTAAGACCCTTAAATCTAGGGGCGCAGAGCACAGATACGCAGTATTTT. Residues: CASSLRPLNLGAQSTDTQYF.

The chain joins TRBV29-1 to TRBJ1-1; D is ambiguous. Trimming removed 3 bases at V and 5 bases at J, with 7 bases between. Germline V CDR1 and CDR2: SQVTM, ANQGSEA. The CDR3 loop spans 11 amino acids. In nucleotides, the CDR3 is TGCAGCGTTGAGGGGAGGACTGAAGCTTTCTTT. This sequence encodes CSVEGRTEAFF.

V and J are TRBV29-1 and TRBJ2-3; 11 nucleotides match TRBD2. Germline loops: CDR1 SQVTM, CDR2 ANQGSEA. The CDR3 has 16 residues. V lost 0 bases, J lost 5 bases, and 7 bases stayed unmatched. CDR3 sequence (DNA): TGCAGCGTTGAAGATCGTAGCGGGGGGGCTAGAGATACGCAGTATTTT. Protein product: CSVEDRSGGARDTQYF.

The sample holds a few counts of this clone. The V call is TRBV29-1, the J call TRBJ2-2, with TRBD1 matching over 9 bases. Germline trimming cut 3 bases from V and 5 bases from J; bases unmatched to any gene: 4. The germline V gene has CDR1 SQVTM and CDR2 ANQGSEA. CDR3 size: 14 residues. For the CDR3, the DNA is TGCAGCGTTGAGACAGGGGGGAGGACCGGGGAGCTGTTTTTT. Encoded protein: CSVETGGRTGELFF.

This clone has a single count. The gene calls are TRBV20-1 and TRBJ1-1, with D perhaps TRBD1 (6 bases). Trimming shortened V by 6 bases and J by 1 base, and 6 bases separated the two germline ends. The CDR3 is 11 residues long. The germline CDR1 and CDR2 sequences are DFQATT and SNEGSKA (reference sequence). CDR3 in DNA: TGCAGTGCAGGGGGGAACACTGAAGCTTTCTTT. Translated, it gives CSAGGNTEAFF.

This clone was seen only once. This chain links TRBV5-1 with TRBJ2-5; TRBD1 aligns across 7 bases. Per the germline V gene, CDR1 is SGHRS and CDR2 is YFSETQ. V trimming: 2 bases; J trimming: 5 bases; junction bases outside the gene matches: 3. The CDR3 is made up of 13 amino acids. In DNA, the CDR3 is TGCGCCAGCAGCTTAGGGACAGACGAGACCCAGTACTTC. This sequence encodes CASSLGTDETQYF. The entire variable domain, with the rest obtained from reference TRBV5-1 and TRBJ2-5, is as follows: KAGVTQTPRYLIKTRGQQVTLSCSPISGHRSVSWYQQTPGQGLQFLFEYFSETQRNKGNFPGRFSGRQFSNSRSEMNVSTLELGDSALYLCASSLGTDETQYFGPGTRLLVL.

V is TRBV2 and J is TRBJ1-1; 7 bases match TRBD1. CDR3 length equals 16 residues. The germline V gene has CDR1 SNHLY and CDR2 FYNNEI. V shed 5 bases and J 0 bases; nucleotides not matched to a gene: 9. The CDR3 region has the DNA TGTGCCAGCAGTTTAACCGGGACAGTCTTGAACACTGAAGCTTTCTTT. This sequence encodes CASSLTGTVLNTEAFF.

The chain has TRBV5-5 and TRBJ1-6; D call uncertain. Germline V gene data show CDR1 as SGHKS and CDR2 as YYEKEE (reference sequence). The CDR3 spans 14 residues. Trimming took 2 bases from V and 9 from J, leaving 12 bases between them. CDR3 coding DNA: TGTGCCAGCAGCTTCGGTGGTACGAGTTCACCCCTCCACTTT. It is translated as CASSFGGTSSPLHF.

This clone was counted only a few times. This chain uses TRBV2 with TRBJ2-5; 10 nucleotides align to TRBD2. The CDR3 is 15 amino acids. V shed 4 bases, J shed 1 base, and the junction held 3 bases outside the gene matches. Germline CDR1 and CDR2: SNHLY and FYNNEI. The CDR3 sequence: CASSAQRGGQETQYF. CDR3 coding DNA: TGTGCCAGCAGTGCCCAGCGGGGGGGCCAAGAGACCCAGTACTTC.

The V gene is TRBV18, the J gene TRBJ2-2; maybe TRBD1 (5 bases). V shed 3 bases and J shed 0 bases, with 11 bases lying between them. The germline V gene encodes CDR1 KGHSH and CDR2 LQKENI. The CDR3 consists of 16 residues. For the CDR3, the DNA is TGTGCCAGCTCACCCTCGAGCAGGGCGAACACCGGGGAGCTGTTTTTT. This translates into CASSPSSRANTGELFF.

The rearrangement uses TRBV28 and TRBJ2-5; D not resolved. The CDR3 consists of 14 residues. CDR1 and CDR2 (germline): MDHEN, SYDVKM. The ends were cut back, 4 bases at V and 0 bases at J, with 9 bases in the middle. Here the CDR3 DNA reads TGTGCCAGCAGTTCCCCACACCACCAAGAGACCCAGTACTTC. This codes for CASSSPHHQETQYF.

This clone was counted between two and nine times. This CDR3 reads CASSPMRNTEAFF. For the CDR3, the DNA is TGTGCCAGCAGCCCCATGAGGAACACTGAAGCTTTCTTT. The J gene is TRBJ1-1, the V gene TRBV7-2, with no clear D. CDR1 is SGHTA and CDR2 is FQGNSA in the germline V gene. This CDR3 is built from 13 residues. V was trimmed by 5 bases and J by 1 base, leaving 8 bases between them.

V is TRBV25-1 and J is TRBJ1-1; a weak D match, TRBD1 (6 bases). CDR3 length: 15 residues. V dropped 6 bases and J dropped 1 base, with 15 bases sitting between them. Per germline, CDR1 MGHDK and CDR2 SYGVNS. The CDR3 here is CASRQGILTNTEAFF. As DNA, the CDR3 is TGTGCCAGCAGACAGGGAATATTGACGAACACTGAAGCTTTCTTT. The whole variable domain, filled in from reference TRBV25-1 and TRBJ1-1, reads EADIYQTPRYLVIGTGKKITLECSQTMGHDKMYWYQQDPGMELHLIHYSYGVNSTEKGDLSSESTVSRIRTEHFPLTLESARPSHTSQYLCASRQGILTNTEAFFGQGTRLTVV.

The V call is TRBV28, the J call TRBJ2-7; tentatively, D is TRBD1 (6 bases). Per germline, CDR1 MDHEN and CDR2 SYDVKM. Deletions cut 4 bases from V and 3 bases from J, with 13 bases between. This CDR3 has 14 residues. The CDR3 sequence is CASSSGTTFYEQYV. DNA for the CDR3: TGTGCCAGCAGTTCCGGGACAACTTTCTACGAGCAGTACGTC.

This clone turned up a few times. The rearrangement links TRBV25-1 to TRBJ2-5, with D possibly being TRBD2 (6 bases). This CDR3 is 13 amino acids long. Germline assignment: CDR1 MGHDK and CDR2 SYGVNS. The V gene lost 7 bases and the J gene lost 0 bases, with 9 bases spanning the gap. This CDR3 reads CASTGTDQETQYF. In DNA form, the CDR3 reads TGTGCCAGCACTGGGACTGACCAAGAGACCCAGTACTTC.

This clone was detected a few times. The chain joins TRBV6-6 to TRBJ1-1; 8 bases fit TRBD1. This CDR3 is built from 14 residues. Trimming removed 7 bases from V and 5 bases from J; junction bases left unmatched: 9. Per the germline V gene, CDR1 is MNHNY and CDR2 is SVGAGI (reference sequence). CDR3 DNA sequence: TGTGCCAGCATTCGGAACAGGGGGGGAACTGAAGCTTTCTTT. It translates to CASIRNRGGTEAFF.

The chain couples TRBV5-1 to TRBJ2-3; possibly TRBD2 for D (6 bases). Looked up from germline, CDR1 is SGHRS and CDR2 is YFSETQ. V lost 4 bases to trimming and J lost 0 bases, with 15 bases between them. There are 16 residues in the CDR3. CDR3 sequence reads: CASSPGGAGSTDTQYF. The CDR3 DNA sequence: TGCGCCAGCAGCCCTGGCGGCGCGGGGAGCACAGATACGCAGTATTTT.

V gene TRBV14 combines with J gene TRBJ1-6; D gene uncertain. From germline, CDR1 is SGHDN and CDR2 FVKESK. There are 20 residues in the CDR3. V lost 0 bases and J 0 bases, leaving 18 bases between the germline ends. This CDR3 reads CASSQDLWQSESSYNSPLHF. In nucleotides, the CDR3 is TGTGCCAGCAGCCAAGATCTCTGGCAGAGCGAGAGCTCCTATAATTCACCCCTCCACTTT.

This sequence joins TRBV29-1 and TRBJ2-7; tentative D call: TRBD1 (5 bases). The V gene's germline CDR1 is SQVTM and CDR2 ANQGSEA. V was shortened by 7 bases and J by 5 bases, with 12 bases between the two germline ends. CDR3 length: 11 amino acids. The DNA of the CDR3 is TGCAGCGCAGATGCAGGGAACGAGCAGTACTTC. It is translated as CSADAGNEQYF.